One sample yielded the 3 T cell receptor beta chains listed below, sequenced in a study of OX40 agonist ivuxolimab in advanced cancers. Measured with immunoSEQ multiplex PCR; TCRdb has only the in-frame clones, and not every one. In the table there are about 82,000 clones, about nine tenths of which are singletons. The sequences come from CD4+ or CD8+ T cells sorted from blood, collected in a trial of the OX40 agonist ivuxolimab. Receptors were obtained from an adult with an advanced solid tumor such as melanoma, head and neck, liver or kidney cancer.

The gene calls are TRBV7-9 and TRBJ2-1, with 8 bases lining up with TRBD2. V lost 4 bases to trimming and J lost 4 bases; unmatched junction nucleotides: 9. The germline CDR1 and CDR2 sequences are SEHNR and FQNEAQ (reference sequence). This CDR3 region has 16 residues. The CDR3: CASSSVTSGSYNEQFF. CDR3 DNA sequence: TGTGCCAGCAGCTCCGTAACTAGCGGTTCTTACAATGAGCAGTTCTTC.

This chain joins TRBV19 and TRBJ2-1, with a possible D match to TRBD2 (6 bases). CDR1 and CDR2 from the germline V gene are LNHDA and SQIVND (reference sequence). This CDR3 is built from 15 residues. V lost 0 bases to trimming and J lost 5 bases, with 11 bases between them. CDR3: CASSIETTRHNEQFF. As DNA, the CDR3 is TGTGCCAGTAGTATAGAAACGACTAGGCACAATGAGCAGTTCTTC.

This clone was counted once. This sequence joins TRBV2 and TRBJ2-7, with D perhaps TRBD1 (6 bases). The CDR3 runs 17 residues. Trimming stripped 6 bases from V and 11 bases from J, with 32 bases between. Germline V gene lookup returns CDR1 SNHLY and CDR2 FYNNEI. The CDR3 bases are TGTGCCAGCAGCGCCAATAGTCTTCCCTCTACAGGGCAAGAGAAGTACTTC. Protein: CASSANSLPSTGQEKYF.